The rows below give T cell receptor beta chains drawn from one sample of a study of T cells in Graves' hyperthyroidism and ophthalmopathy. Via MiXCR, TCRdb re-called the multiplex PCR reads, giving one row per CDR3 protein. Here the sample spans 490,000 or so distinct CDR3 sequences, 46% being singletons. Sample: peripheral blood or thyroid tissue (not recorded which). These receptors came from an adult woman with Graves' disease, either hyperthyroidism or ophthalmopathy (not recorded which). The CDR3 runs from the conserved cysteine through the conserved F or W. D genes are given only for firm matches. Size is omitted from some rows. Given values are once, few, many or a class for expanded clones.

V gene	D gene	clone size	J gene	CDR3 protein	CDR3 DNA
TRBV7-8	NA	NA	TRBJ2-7	CASSLIRSSYEQYF	TGTGCCAGCAGCTTAATCAGGAGCTCCTACGAGCAGTACTTC
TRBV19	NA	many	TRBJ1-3	CASTTRHSGNTIYF	TGTGCCAGTACCACGCGGCACTCTGGAAACACCATATATTTT
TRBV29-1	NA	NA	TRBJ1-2	CSLEGRNRNYGYTF	TGCAGCTTAGAGGGGCGGAACAGAAACTATGGCTACACCTTC
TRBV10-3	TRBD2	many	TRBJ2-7	CAISELAGAYEQYF	TGTGCCATCAGTGAACTAGCGGGAGCCTACGAGCAGTACTTC
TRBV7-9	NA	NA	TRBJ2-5	CASSLACGEEAQYF	TGTGCCAGCAGCTTAGCGTGCGGTGAAGAGGCCCAGTACTTC
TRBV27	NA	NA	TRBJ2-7	CASSFLRTSLSYEQYF	TGTGCCAGCAGTTTTTTACGAACGTCACTTTCCTACGAGCAGTACTTC
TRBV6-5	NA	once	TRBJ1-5	CASSMTGFNQPQHF	TGTGCCAGCAGTATGACAGGCTTCAATCAGCCCCAGCATTTT
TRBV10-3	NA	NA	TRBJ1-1	CAIKPGRFMFF	TGTGCCATCAAACCGGGACGGTTTATGTTCTTT
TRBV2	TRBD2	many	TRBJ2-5	CASRFGLAGETQYF	TGTGCCAGCAGATTTGGACTAGCGGGAGAGACCCAGTACTTC
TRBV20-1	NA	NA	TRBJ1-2	CSAGEDYGYTF	TGCAGTGCCGGGGAAGACTATGGCTACACCTTC
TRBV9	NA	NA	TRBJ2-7	CASSLRGGGEQYF	TGTGCCAGCAGCCTCCGAGGGGGAGGCGAGCAGTACTTC
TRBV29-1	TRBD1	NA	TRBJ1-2	CSVEDPGTGGYGYTF	TGCAGCGTTGAAGATCCTGGGACAGGGGGCTATGGCTACACCTTC
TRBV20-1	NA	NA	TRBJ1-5	CSASEGTDSNQPQHF	TGCAGTGCCTCGGAAGGGACGGATAGCAATCAGCCCCAGCATTTT
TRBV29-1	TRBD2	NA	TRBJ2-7	CSVEAGGDEQYF	TGCAGCGTTGAAGCGGGAGGGGACGAGCAGTACTTC
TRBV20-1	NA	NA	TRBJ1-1	CSAGGVWTSNTEAFF	TGCAGTGCTGGCGGGGTATGGACTTCGAACACTGAAGCTTTCTTT
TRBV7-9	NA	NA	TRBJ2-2	CASSSIKNTGELFF	TGTGCCAGCAGCTCCATTAAAAACACCGGGGAGCTGTTTTTT
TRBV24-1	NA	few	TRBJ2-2	CATSDPGYTGELFF	TGTGCCACCAGTGATCCAGGGTACACCGGGGAGCTGTTTTTT
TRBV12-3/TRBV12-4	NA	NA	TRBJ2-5	CASSPQGSGNNQETQYF	TGTGCCAGCAGTCCCCAGGGGTCTGGAAACAACCAAGAGACCCAGTACTTC
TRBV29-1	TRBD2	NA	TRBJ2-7	CSSLAGTAYEQYF	TGCAGCTCTTTAGCGGGAACTGCCTACGAGCAGTACTTC
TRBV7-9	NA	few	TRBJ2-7	CASSSPRDKTYEQYF	TGTGCCAGCAGTTCGCCGCGGGACAAAACCTACGAGCAGTACTTC
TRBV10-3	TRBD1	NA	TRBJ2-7	CASSLGGQVIGEQYF	TGTGCCAGCTCCCTTGGGGGACAGGTTATCGGCGAGCAGTACTTC
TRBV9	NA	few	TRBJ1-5	CASSKDDYSNQPQHF	TGTGCCAGCAGTAAGGATGATTATAGCAATCAGCCCCAGCATTTT
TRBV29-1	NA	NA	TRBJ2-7	CSVQLLDEQYF	TGCAGCGTTCAGCTACTGGACGAGCAGTACTTC
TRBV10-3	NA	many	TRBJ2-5	CAIRQPQETQYF	TGTGCCATCAGACAGCCGCAAGAGACCCAGTACTTC
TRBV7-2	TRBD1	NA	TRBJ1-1	CASSPSDRAEAFF	TGTGCCAGCAGCCCCTCTGACAGGGCCGAAGCTTTCTTT
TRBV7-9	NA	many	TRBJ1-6	CASSPPGQNSPLHF	TGTGCCAGCAGCCCCCCGGGACAAAATTCACCCCTCCACTTT
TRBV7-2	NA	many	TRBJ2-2	CASSFWGSGTGELFF	TGTGCCAGCAGCTTTTGGGGAAGTGGAACCGGGGAGCTGTTTTTT
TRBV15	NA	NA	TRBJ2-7	CATSSSGTRYEQYF	TGTGCCACCAGCAGCTCCGGGACTCGCTACGAGCAGTACTTC
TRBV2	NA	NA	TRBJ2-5	CASSEGSLRSETQYF	TGTGCCAGCAGTGAAGGTTCCCTGCGGTCAGAGACCCAGTACTTC
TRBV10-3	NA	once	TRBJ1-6	CTSAGNNSPLHF	TGTACCTCAGCAGGCAATAATTCACCCCTCCACTTT
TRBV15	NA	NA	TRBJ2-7	CATSRQASYEQYF	TGTGCCACCAGCAGACAGGCTTCCTACGAGCAGTACTTC
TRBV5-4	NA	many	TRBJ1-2	CASSLFQEGLGGYTF	TGTGCCAGCAGCTTGTTTCAGGAGGGATTGGGTGGCTACACCTTC
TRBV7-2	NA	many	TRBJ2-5	CASSLQSGPSETQYF	TGTGCCAGCAGCTTACAAAGCGGCCCCAGTGAGACCCAGTACTTC
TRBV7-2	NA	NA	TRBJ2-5	CASSSRTRTSQETQYF	TGTGCCAGCAGCTCCAGAACTAGGACCTCACAAGAGACCCAGTACTTC
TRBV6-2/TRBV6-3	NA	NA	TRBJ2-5	CASSYEETQYF	TGTGCCAGCAGTTACGAAGAGACCCAGTACTTC
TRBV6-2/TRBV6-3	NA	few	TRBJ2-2	CASRRDGANTGELFF	TGTGCCAGCAGAAGGGACGGGGCGAACACCGGGGAGCTGTTTTTT
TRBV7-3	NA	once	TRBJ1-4	CASSPTGGTNEKLFF	TGTGCCAGCAGCCCAACGGGGGGAACTAATGAAAAACTGTTTTTT
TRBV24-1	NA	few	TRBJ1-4	CATSDSRGAREKLFF	TGTGCCACCAGTGATAGTCGGGGGGCGCGAGAAAAACTGTTTTTT
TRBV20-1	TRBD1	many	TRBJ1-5	CSAPETGVNQPQHF	TGCAGTGCTCCTGAGACAGGGGTAAATCAGCCCCAGCATTTT
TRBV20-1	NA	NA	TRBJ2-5	CSARVPSPKETQYF	TGCAGTGCTAGAGTCCCTAGCCCCAAAGAGACCCAGTACTTC
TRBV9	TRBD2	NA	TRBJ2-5	CASSPEVAGMREAQYF	TGTGCCAGCAGCCCCGAAGTAGCGGGAATGCGAGAGGCCCAGTACTTC
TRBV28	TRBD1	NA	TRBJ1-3	CASSQGQGVGNTIYF	TGTGCCAGCAGTCAAGGACAGGGGGTTGGAAACACCATATATTTT
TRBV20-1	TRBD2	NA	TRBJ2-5	CSRAGGPEKTQYF	TGCAGTCGAGCGGGAGGGCCTGAGAAGACCCAGTACTTC
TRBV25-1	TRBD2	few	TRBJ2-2	CANSLAATGELFF	TGTGCCAACTCACTAGCGGCCACCGGGGAGCTGTTTTTT
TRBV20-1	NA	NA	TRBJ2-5	CSATGLAETQYF	TGCAGTGCTACGGGGTTAGCAGAGACCCAGTACTTC
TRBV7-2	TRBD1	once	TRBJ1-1	CASTGTGGSNTEAFF	TGTGCCAGCACAGGGACAGGGGGGAGTAACACTGAAGCTTTCTTT
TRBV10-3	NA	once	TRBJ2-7	CAISFLFIQGGEQYF	TGTGCCATCAGCTTCCTTTTCATCCAGGGGGGCGAGCAGTACTTC
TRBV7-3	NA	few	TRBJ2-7	CASSLTGSSDEQYF	TGTGCCAGCAGCTTAACGGGGTCGAGCGACGAGCAGTACTTC
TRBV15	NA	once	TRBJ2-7	CATSRDLVSGAYEQYF	TGTGCCACCAGCAGAGATCTGGTGTCGGGAGCCTACGAGCAGTACTTC
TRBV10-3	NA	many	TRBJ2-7	CAGTLHEQYF	TGTGCCGGAACTCTTCACGAGCAGTACTTC